Presented here are 9 T cell receptor beta chains from one specimen sequenced in a study of beta chain features in type 1 diabetes. The whole isolated RNA underwent reverse transcription, so sequencing captured expressed TCRB transcripts. Produced via immunoSEQ multiplex PCR; TCRdb's table is partial and in-frame only. The sample carries about 150,000 clones, approximately 9% recorded once. Input material: central memory CD4+ T cells from blood. Receptors were obtained from a woman aged 18-29 years in good health.

This clone was seen repeatedly, ten times or more. The chain recombines TRBV4-1 with TRBJ2-5, with D perhaps TRBD1 (6 bases). V was cut by 0 bases and J by 5 bases, with 16 bases left in between. CDR1 and CDR2 (germline): MGHRA, YSYEKL. The CDR3 covers 16 residues. CDR3 sequence: CASSQDPQGTMETQYF. Written as DNA, the CDR3 is TGCGCCAGCAGCCAAGATCCGCAGGGGACGATGGAGACCCAGTACTTC.

CDR3 coding DNA: TGTGCCAGCAGCCCACCCCCGCGGGGGGGCCGGGCCCAAGATACGCAGTATTTT. It codes for CASSPPPRGGRAQDTQYF. The chain combines TRBV7-3 with TRBJ2-3; 9 bases are a match to TRBD2. Germline CDR1 is SGHTA and CDR2 is FQGTGA. Unmatched junction bases numbered 17, after V lost 5 bases and J lost 5 bases. The CDR3 loop spans 18 amino acids.

This clone was seen only a few times. The chain is built from TRBV2 and TRBJ2-2; 7 bases fit TRBD1. The V and J ends lost 6 bases and 6 bases, in that order; junction bases with no gene match: 7. Germline assignment: CDR1 SNHLY and CDR2 FYNNEI. This CDR3 contains 14 residues. DNA for the CDR3: TGTGCCAGCAGAGACAGGGCAAGGGCCGGGGAGCTGTTTTTT. This translates into CASRDRARAGELFF.

The chain couples TRBV7-9 to TRBJ2-2; 9 nucleotides align to TRBD2. There are 17 residues in the CDR3. Germline V gene sequence: CDR1 SEHNR, CDR2 FQNEAQ (reference sequence). V lost 5 bases, J lost 1 base, and 8 bases stayed unmatched. The CDR3 here is CASSGGVAGENTGELFF. The DNA of the CDR3 is TGTGCCAGCAGCGGGGGGGTAGCGGGAGAGAACACCGGGGAGCTGTTTTTT.

This clone appeared a few times. The rearrangement links TRBV11-2 to TRBJ2-6; D is possibly TRBD1 (6 bases). Germline V gene sequence: CDR1 SGHAT, CDR2 FQNNGV. The ends were cut back, 3 bases at V and 10 bases at J, with 7 bases in the middle. This CDR3 has 12 residues. The CDR3 loop is CASSLQGNVLTF. The CDR3 bases are TGTGCCAGCAGCTTGCAGGGGAACGTCCTGACTTTC.

The CDR3 region has the DNA TGTGCCAGCAGCCGACAGGGAGCAAGCAATCAGCCCCAGCATTTT. Protein sequence: CASSRQGASNQPQHF. The rearrangement links TRBV6-5 to TRBJ1-5, with 7 bases aligning to TRBD1. The germline V gene has CDR1 MNHEY and CDR2 SVGAGI. J lost 1 base, V lost 6 bases, and 6 bases had no gene match. CDR3 size: 15 residues.

The sample holds a few counts of this clone. The chain links TRBV5-4 to TRBJ2-1, with a weak D call TRBD2 (6 bases). The CDR3 contains 15 residues. Germline lookup yields CDR1 SGHNT and CDR2 YYREEE (reference sequence). V gave up 0 bases and J gave up 4 bases, with 11 bases separating them. This CDR3 is CASSLGGGMYNEQFF. CDR3 DNA: TGTGCCAGCAGCTTGGGGGGCGGGATGTACAATGAGCAGTTCTTC.

This clone appeared a few times. The rearrangement links TRBV6-1 to TRBJ2-7; D is perhaps TRBD1 (6 bases). This CDR3 is 15 amino acids long. The V and J ends lost 6 bases and 0 bases respectively, with 15 bases between them. The germline V gene has CDR1 MNHNS and CDR2 SASEGT. The CDR3 sequence is CASRGPGHNSYEQYF. In nucleotides, the CDR3 is TGTGCCAGCAGAGGACCGGGACACAACTCCTACGAGCAGTACTTC.

This clone was seen only a few times. This chain connects TRBV27 to TRBJ2-1, with 9 bases identical to TRBD2. The CDR3 is 14 residues long. Trimming cost V 4 bases and J 5 bases; bases outside gene matches: 3. The germline CDR1 and CDR2 sequences are MNHEY and SMNVEV (reference sequence). CDR3 coding DNA: TGTGCCAGCAGTTACAGCGGGGGGAACAATGAGCAGTTCTTC. As protein: CASSYSGGNNEQFF.